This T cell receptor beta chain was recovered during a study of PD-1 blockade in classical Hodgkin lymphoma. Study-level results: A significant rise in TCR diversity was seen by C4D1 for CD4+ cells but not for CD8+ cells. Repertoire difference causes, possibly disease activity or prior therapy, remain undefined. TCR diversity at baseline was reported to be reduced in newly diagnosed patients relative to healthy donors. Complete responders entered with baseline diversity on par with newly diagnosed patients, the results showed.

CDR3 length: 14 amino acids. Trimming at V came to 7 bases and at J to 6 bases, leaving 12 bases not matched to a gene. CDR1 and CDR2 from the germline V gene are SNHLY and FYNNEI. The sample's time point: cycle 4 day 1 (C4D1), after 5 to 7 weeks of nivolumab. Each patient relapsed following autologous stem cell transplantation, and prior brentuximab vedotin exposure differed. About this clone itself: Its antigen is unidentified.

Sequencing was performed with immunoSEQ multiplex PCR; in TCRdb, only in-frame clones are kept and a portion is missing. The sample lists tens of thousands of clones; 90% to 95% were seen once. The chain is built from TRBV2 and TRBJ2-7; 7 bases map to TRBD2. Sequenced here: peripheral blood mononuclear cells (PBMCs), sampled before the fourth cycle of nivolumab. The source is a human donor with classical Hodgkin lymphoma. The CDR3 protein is CASTKGWGGGEQYF. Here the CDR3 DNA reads TGTGCCAGCACCAAGGGATGGGGGGGTGGCGAGCAGTACTTC.